The source of this TCR beta chain is a study of low-dose radiotherapy and immunotherapy resistance in tumors. Study background: Cohort 2 patients were irradiated with 1 Gy every two weeks, reaching 13 Gy over 26 weeks.

Between the trimmed V and J ends, which lost 6 bases and 6 bases, there was a span of 18 bases. The germline V gene has CDR1 SNHLY and CDR2 FYNNEI. CDR3 length equals 15 residues. TRAV- and TRBV-specific primers primed first-strand cDNA, covering alpha and beta chains. For amplifying TCRs, the PCR ran for around 20 cycles with Phusion, which was used together with a constant-region primer and the adapter on the V primers. TCRdb analysed the reads with MiXCR anew, one entry per CDR3 protein. The data show 65,000 to 85,000 distinct CDR3 sequences, over 15% seen once. Time point of the sample: after trial treatment. Treatment specified: LDRT plus nivolumab, ipilimumab, low-dose cyclophosphamide and aspirin (RACIN trial). This clonotype occurred a few times.

The chain carries TRBV2 and TRBJ1-5, with D possibly being TRBD1 (6 bases). Here the sequenced sample was PBMCs, taken after low-dose radiotherapy plus immunotherapy. The receptor was isolated from a male donor with prostate cancer. The CDR3 reads CASSPGAPTSQPQHF. The CDR3 nucleotides are TGTGCCAGCAGCCCGGGGGCCCCCACTAGTCAGCCCCAGCATTTT.